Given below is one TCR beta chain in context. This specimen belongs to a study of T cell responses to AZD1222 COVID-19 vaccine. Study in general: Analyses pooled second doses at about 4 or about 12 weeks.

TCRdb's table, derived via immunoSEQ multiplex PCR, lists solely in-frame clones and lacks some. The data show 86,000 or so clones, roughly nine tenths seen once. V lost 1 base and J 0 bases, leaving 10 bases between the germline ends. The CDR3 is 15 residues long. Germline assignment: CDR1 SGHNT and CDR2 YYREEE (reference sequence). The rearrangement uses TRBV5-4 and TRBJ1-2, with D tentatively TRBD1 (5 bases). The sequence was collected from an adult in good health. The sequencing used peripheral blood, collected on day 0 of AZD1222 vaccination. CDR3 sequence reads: CASSLSGSANYGYTF. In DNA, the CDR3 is TGTGCCAGCAGCTTGTCAGGGTCAGCTAACTATGGCTACACCTTC. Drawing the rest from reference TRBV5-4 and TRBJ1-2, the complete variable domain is ETGVTQSPTHLIKTRGQQVTLRCSSQSGHNTVSWYQQALGQGPQFIFQYYREEENGRGNFPPRFSGLQFPNYSSELNVNALELDDSALYLCASSLSGSANYGYTFGSGTRLTVV.